The 8 T cell receptor beta chains below all came from one sample that was sequenced in a study of blood T cell repertoires in COVID-19. Repertoires were generated with immunoSEQ multiplex PCR, while TCRdb's copy carries only in-frame clones and drops some. The sample includes approximately 190,000 clones, roughly 84% seen only once; the top ten take about 3.3%. Input material: PBMCs or T cells enriched from blood (not recorded which). Receptor source: a woman under 40 who had been exposed to COVID-19.

This rearrangement joins TRBV5-4 to TRBJ1-2, with 8 bases aligning to TRBD1. Germline assignment: CDR1 SGHNT and CDR2 YYREEE (reference sequence). The CDR3 runs to 13 residues. Trimming removed 4 bases from V and 3 bases from J; junction bases left unmatched: 2. The CDR3 DNA sequence: TGTGCCAGCAGCACGGACAGGGACTATGGCTACACCTTC. The encoded protein is CASSTDRDYGYTF.

This clone was picked up one time. The rearrangement links TRBV5-1 to TRBJ2-3, with D possibly TRBD2 on 5 matching bases. The CDR3 sequence is 14 residues long. Germline V gene lookup returns CDR1 SGHRS and CDR2 YFSETQ. Trimming cost V 0 bases and J 4 bases, with 9 bases left between them. CDR3 bases: TGCGCCAGCAGCTTGGAGGGAGAATCAGATACGCAGTATTTT. Translation gives CASSLEGESDTQYF.

The genes are TRBV14 and TRBJ2-5, with TRBD2 identical over 7 bases. Germline V lookup: CDR1 SGHDN, CDR2 FVKESK. The J segment lost 8 bases and the V segment lost 4 bases, leaving 16 bases of the junction unmatched. The CDR3 contains 16 residues. The CDR3: CASSPFRAGPASTQYF. In DNA, the CDR3 is TGTGCCAGCAGCCCTTTTAGAGCGGGGCCTGCATCAACCCAGTACTTC.

This chain uses TRBV3-1 (or the pseudogene TRBV3-2) with TRBJ1-1; a weak D match, TRBD1 (6 bases). The V and J ends lost 4 bases and 1 base respectively, with 10 bases between them. In germline, CDR1 is LGHDT, CDR2 YNNKEL (reference sequence). The CDR3 runs to 14 residues. CDR3: CASSRTRGNTEAFF. CDR3 coding DNA: TGTGCCAGCAGCCGCACCAGGGGGAACACTGAAGCTTTCTTT.

This clone showed up just a few times. This sequence joins TRBV7-2 and TRBJ1-2; 7 bases fit TRBD1. Unmatched junction bases numbered 15, after V lost 8 bases and J lost 3 bases. The CDR3 runs 16 residues. Germline values: CDR1 SGHTA, CDR2 FQGNSA. This chain's CDR3 is CASGENRDSSYYGYTF. The CDR3 DNA sequence: TGTGCCAGCGGGGAAAACCGGGACAGCAGTTACTATGGCTACACCTTC.

This chain joins TRBV5-6 and TRBJ1-4; tentatively, D is TRBD1 (5 bases). Trimming left V 2 bases short and J 0 bases short, with 8 bases between. This CDR3 contains 15 residues. CDR1 is SGHDT and CDR2 is YYEEEE in the germline V gene. CDR3 sequence: CASSFLQATNEKLFF. The CDR3 nucleotides are TGTGCCAGCAGCTTCCTACAGGCAACTAATGAAAAACTGTTTTTT.

This chain links TRBV4-1 with TRBJ2-1, with D possibly being TRBD2 (5 bases). The V end lost 0 bases, the J end lost 5 bases, and 20 bases lay between the germline ends. The germline gives CDR1 MGHRA, CDR2 YSYEKL. CDR3 length equals 18 residues. CDR3 protein: CASSQDSTTHTNNNEQFF. The CDR3 DNA follows: TGCGCCAGCAGCCAAGACTCGACTACCCATACGAACAACAATGAGCAGTTCTTC.

The chain links TRBV5-8 to TRBJ2-1; 8 bases line up with TRBD1. Germline values: CDR1 SGHTS, CDR2 YDEGEE. There are 14 residues in the CDR3. Trimming at V came to 4 bases and at J to 6 bases, leaving 6 bases not matched to a gene. CDR3 nucleotides: TGTGCCAGCAGCCCGGCGGGACAGGTCAATGAGCAGTTCTTC. Protein product: CASSPAGQVNEQFF.